This T cell receptor (beta chain) derives from a study of blood T cell repertoires in COVID-19. This study enrolled people aged 18 to 89 from 20 to 25 US geographic areas. The recovered donors of Cohort 3 showed two negative PCRs, clearance, or symptom resolution. This clone was picked up a small number of times. From germline, CDR1 is SGHRS and CDR2 YFSETQ. Trimming pared 0 bases from V and 4 bases from J, leaving 13 bases between. The CDR3 runs to 15 residues. The table came from immunoSEQ multiplex PCR; TCRdb's copy has only in-frame clones and leaves some out. The data hold approximately 300,000 clones, with 80% to 90% observed a single time.

The clonotype comes from a woman aged 25-40 years who had recovered from COVID-19. The sequenced sample consisted of PBMCs or T cells enriched from blood (not recorded which). V usage is TRBV5-1 and J usage is TRBJ1-1; tentative D call: TRBD1 (6 bases). Here the CDR3 reads CASSLDGARGTEAFF. The CDR3 region has the DNA TGCGCCAGCAGCTTGGATGGGGCCAGGGGCACTGAAGCTTTCTTT.